A single sample is the source of the 21 T cell receptor beta chains below, sequenced in a study of blood T cell repertoires in COVID-19. Method: immunoSEQ multiplex PCR; TCRdb's copy keeps in-frame clones and lacks some. The sample has about 340,000 clones, 85% to 90% seen once. Sample: peripheral blood. These receptors all come from a woman between 65 and 79 years old with COVID-19, enrolled during active disease.

The chain joins TRBV2 to TRBJ2-2; TRBD2 matches at 12 bases. Germline values: CDR1 SNHLY, CDR2 FYNNEI. V lost 4 bases and J lost 7; bases outside the gene matches: 4. The CDR3 is 15 residues long. The CDR3 DNA follows: TGTGCCAGCAGTGGGACTAGCGGGGCCGGCGGGGAGCTGTTTTTT. As protein: CASSGTSGAGGELFF.

Only a few counts were recorded for this clone. V usage is TRBV19 and J usage is TRBJ1-2, with TRBD1 matching over 9 bases. V trimming: 8 bases; J trimming: 5 bases; junction bases outside the gene matches: 12. The CDR3 loop spans 15 amino acids. CDR1 and CDR2 (germline): LNHDA, SQIVND (reference sequence). The CDR3 DNA reads TGTGCCAGTGTGCCCAGACAGGGGGTTGAGTATGGCTACACCTTC. Amino acids: CASVPRQGVEYGYTF. Based on the CDR3 plus reference TRBV19 and TRBJ1-2, the full variable domain is DGGITQSPKYLFRKEGQNVTLSCEQNLNHDAMYWYRQDPGQGLRLIYYSQIVNDFQKGDIAEGYSVSREKKESFPLTVTSAQKNPTAFYLCASVPRQGVEYGYTFGSGTRLTVV.

This rearrangement joins TRBV2 to TRBJ1-2, with D tentatively TRBD1 (5 bases). The CDR3 is 15 residues long. The ends were cut back, 0 bases at V and 0 bases at J, with 8 bases in the middle. CDR1 SNHLY and CDR2 FYNNEI come from the germline V gene. CDR3 sequence: CASSEAWGPNYGYTF. Written as DNA, the CDR3 is TGTGCCAGCAGTGAAGCTTGGGGCCCTAACTATGGCTACACCTTC.

CDR3 in amino acids: CASSIMGQTYGYTF. CDR3 in DNA: TGTGCCAGTAGTATAATGGGACAGACTTATGGCTACACCTTC. The J gene is TRBJ1-2, the V gene TRBV19, with 7 bases matching TRBD1. Germline trimming cut 2 bases from V and 5 bases from J; bases unmatched to any gene: 5. This CDR3 is built from 14 residues. Germline V lookup: CDR1 LNHDA, CDR2 SQIVND (reference sequence).

The chain employs TRBV30 and TRBJ1-1, with D uncertain. Germline assignment: CDR1 GTSNPN and CDR2 SVGIG (reference sequence). This CDR3 region has 12 residues. Trimming removed 4 bases from V and 5 bases from J, with 11 bases in between. CDR3 in DNA: TGTGCCTGGACTAAAGGAGGAACTGAAGCTTTCTTT. Encoded protein: CAWTKGGTEAFF.

As DNA, the CDR3 is TGTGCCAGCAAGCTCAATAATTCACCCCTCCACTTT. Translating gives CASKLNNSPLHF. The chain couples TRBV6-6 to TRBJ1-6, with no clear D. V gave up 7 bases and J gave up 5 bases, with 6 bases separating them. This CDR3 is 12 amino acids long. CDR1 MNHNY and CDR2 SVGAGI come from the germline V gene (reference sequence).

The rearrangement links TRBV9 to TRBJ1-6, with TRBD1 matching 7 bases. CDR3 length: 18 residues. CDR1 is SGDLS and CDR2 is YYNGEE in the germline V gene. J gave up 7 bases and V 0 bases, and 13 bases lay outside the gene matches. CDR3 loop: CASSVDWGTAAGNSPLHF. In DNA, the CDR3 is TGTGCCAGCAGCGTAGATTGGGGGACAGCGGCGGGGAATTCACCCCTCCACTTT.

V is TRBV5-6 and J is TRBJ1-5; D uncertain. The V end was cut by 4 bases, the J end by 6 bases, with 11 bases between. The CDR3 is 13 amino acids. CDR1 is SGHDT and CDR2 is YYEEEE in the germline V gene. CDR3 bases: TGTGCCAGCAGCCCCACCCCGGGTCAGCCCCAGCATTTT. This encodes CASSPTPGQPQHF.

The chain joins TRBV5-6 to TRBJ2-3; the match to TRBD2 covers 12 bases. Germline values: CDR1 SGHDT, CDR2 YYEEEE. This CDR3 is 16 amino acids long. Trimming cost V 4 bases and J 0 bases; bases outside gene matches: 3. CDR3 coding DNA: TGTGCCAGCAGCCCGACTAGCGGGGGTAGCACAGATACGCAGTATTTT. It codes for CASSPTSGGSTDTQYF.

The chain has TRBV4-1 and TRBJ1-4; 12 bases map to TRBD1. Germline CDR1 MGHRA, CDR2 YSYEKL. Trimming at V came to 1 base and at J to 4 bases, leaving 7 bases not matched to a gene. This CDR3 comprises 18 residues. The CDR3, as DNA: TGCGCCAGCAGCCAAGCGGGACAGGGGGCGCGAGGTAATGAAAAACTGTTTTTT. This encodes CASSQAGQGARGNEKLFF.

V gene TRBV29-1 combines with J gene TRBJ1-1, with D possibly TRBD1 on 6 matching bases. The V end was cut by 7 bases, the J end by 1 base, with 13 bases between. The CDR3 length is 13 residues. Germline V CDR1 and CDR2: SQVTM, ANQGSEA. CDR3 in amino acids: CSAGGQWNTEAFF. DNA of the CDR3: TGCAGCGCGGGGGGACAATGGAACACTGAAGCTTTCTTT.

This clone was recorded only once. The genes are TRBV18 and TRBJ1-2; maybe TRBD1 (6 bases). The CDR3 runs 13 residues. Trimming pared 3 bases from V and 12 bases from J, leaving 17 bases between. CDR1 is KGHSH, CDR2 LQKENI, per germline. CDR3 residues: CASSPPGDTHHTF. The CDR3 nucleotides read TGTGCCAGCTCACCGCCAGGGGACACCCACCACACCTTC.

The chain combines TRBV7-3 with TRBJ2-5; 9 positions match TRBD2. The CDR3 runs 15 residues. V was pared by 2 bases and J by 1 base, with 2 bases of the junction left unmatched. Germline values: CDR1 SGHTA, CDR2 FQGTGA. The CDR3 sequence: CASSLAGGRQETQYF. CDR3 nucleotide sequence: TGTGCCAGCAGCTTAGCGGGGGGGCGCCAAGAGACCCAGTACTTC.

This clone was recorded once. The rearrangement uses TRBV18 and TRBJ1-1; the D is unclear. Germline-derived CDR1 and CDR2 are KGHSH and LQKENI. This CDR3 has 18 residues. The germline V and J ends were trimmed by 0 bases and 3 bases, with 20 bases remaining between them. The CDR3 spells CASSPPSYSLNAYTEAFF. In nucleotides, the CDR3 is TGTGCCAGCTCACCACCGTCGTATAGCCTAAATGCGTACACTGAAGCTTTCTTT.

The chain recombines TRBV7-9 with TRBJ1-6; 9 nucleotides line up with TRBD1. The CDR3 has 15 residues. V shed 2 bases and J 7 bases; nucleotides not matched to a gene: 3. Germline CDR1 is SEHNR and CDR2 is FQNEAQ (reference sequence). The CDR3 protein is CASSLRGQGNSPLHF. The CDR3 nucleotides are TGTGCCAGCAGCTTAAGGGGACAGGGAAATTCACCCCTCCACTTT.

V is TRBV10-3 and J is TRBJ2-7; maybe TRBD1 (7 bases). Trimming cost V 8 bases and J 2 bases, with 19 bases left between them. Germline V gene data show CDR1 as ENHRY and CDR2 as SYGVKD. This CDR3 spans 15 amino acids. As DNA, the CDR3 is TGTGCCATCCAAACAGGGGCGGGGACCCCCTACGAGCAGTACTTC. Translated: CAIQTGAGTPYEQYF.

The chain carries TRBV4-1 and TRBJ2-5; TRBD1 agrees at 8 bases. The CDR3 runs 17 residues. The V segment lost 0 bases and the J segment 4 bases; nucleotides outside the gene matches: 10. The germline CDR1 and CDR2 sequences are MGHRA and YSYEKL. DNA of the CDR3: TGCGCCAGCAGCCAAGATAGGGATGCAGGGGGCCGAGAGACCCAGTACTTC. Its translation is CASSQDRDAGGRETQYF.

V is TRBV5-6 and J is TRBJ1-2, with 8 positions matching TRBD1. The CDR3 runs to 15 residues. Germline loops: CDR1 SGHDT, CDR2 YYEEEE. Trimming at V came to 4 bases and at J to 3 bases, leaving 8 bases not matched to a gene. CDR3 sequence (DNA): TGTGCCAGCAGCCCAGGGGGCGGAGAGGACTATGGCTACACCTTC. Translation gives CASSPGGGEDYGYTF.

The chain recombines TRBV7-9 with TRBJ1-1, with TRBD1 as a possible D gene (5 bases). The V and J ends lost 3 bases and 0 bases respectively, with 14 bases between them. The CDR3 extends over 16 amino acids. Germline CDR1 reads SEHNR; CDR2 reads FQNEAQ (reference sequence). The CDR3 spells CASSLGPSEMNTEAFF. CDR3 sequence (DNA): TGTGCCAGCAGCTTGGGGCCCTCGGAGATGAACACTGAAGCTTTCTTT.

The V gene is TRBV7-2, the J gene TRBJ2-6, with TRBD2 identical over 7 bases. The CDR3 spans 18 residues. After removal of 5 bases from V and 1 base from J, the junction contained 11 bases not matched to a gene. The V gene's germline CDR1 is SGHTA and CDR2 FQGNSA. In DNA, the CDR3 is TGTGCCAGCAGCCCGCAAGTTGGGGGGGAGTCTGGGGCCAACGTCCTGACTTTC. Protein: CASSPQVGGESGANVLTF.

The chain couples TRBV5-1 to TRBJ2-2; tentatively, D is TRBD2 (5 bases). Germline V gene lookup returns CDR1 SGHRS and CDR2 YFSETQ. V lost 4 bases to trimming and J lost 1 base, with 11 bases between them. The CDR3 totals 15 residues. The CDR3 DNA sequence: TGCGCCAGCAGCGCCGGAAGCGGGAACACCGGGGAGCTGTTTTTT. This sequence encodes CASSAGSGNTGELFF.